This T cell receptor (beta chain) was captured by sequencing in a study of cytomegalovirus exposure and HLA in healthy donors. Whole-study findings and limits: Cytomegalovirus-associated status was assigned to about 170 TCR beta chains. Several top significant clusters appeared, in a later analysis, to be linked to common viral pathogens. Highly shared variants forming one cluster were likely a sequencing artifact. In an earlier analysis, in several hundred donors, most V segments appeared productive either ~87% or ~30% of the time.

A multiplex PCR was run with 60 Vbeta primers and 13 Jbeta primers. Profiled with immunoSEQ multiplex PCR; TCRdb holds only in-frame clones, not every one. The data contain 70,000 to 95,000 clones, around 80% of them seen just once; the ten biggest clones take up 1.1%. About this clone: Its antigen remains unidentified.

This CDR3 has 12 amino acids. The germline CDR1 and CDR2 sequences are SGHDN and FVKESK. Trimming cost V 4 bases and J 6 bases, with 9 bases left between them. The TCR was taken from a male donor in good health and CMV-seronegative. The specimen was PBMCs. This chain connects TRBV14 to TRBJ1-2, with D possibly matching TRBD1 (6 bases). The CDR3 region is CASSRRQDGYTF. In nucleotides, the CDR3 is TGTGCCAGCAGCCGCAGACAGGATGGCTACACCTTC.